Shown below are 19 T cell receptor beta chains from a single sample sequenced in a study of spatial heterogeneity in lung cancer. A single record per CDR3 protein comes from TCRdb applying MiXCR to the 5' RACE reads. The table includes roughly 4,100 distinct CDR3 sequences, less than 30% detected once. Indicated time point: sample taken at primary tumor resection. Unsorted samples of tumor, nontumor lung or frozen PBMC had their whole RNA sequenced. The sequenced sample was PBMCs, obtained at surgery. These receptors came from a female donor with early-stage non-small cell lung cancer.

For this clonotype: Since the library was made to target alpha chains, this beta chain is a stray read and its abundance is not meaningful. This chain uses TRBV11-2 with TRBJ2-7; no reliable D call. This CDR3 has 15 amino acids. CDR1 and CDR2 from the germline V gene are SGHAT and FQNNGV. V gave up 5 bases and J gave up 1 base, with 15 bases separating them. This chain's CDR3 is CASSPLFAGSYEQYF. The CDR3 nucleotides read TGTGCCAGCAGCCCCCTGTTTGCCGGTTCCTACGAGCAGTACTTC.

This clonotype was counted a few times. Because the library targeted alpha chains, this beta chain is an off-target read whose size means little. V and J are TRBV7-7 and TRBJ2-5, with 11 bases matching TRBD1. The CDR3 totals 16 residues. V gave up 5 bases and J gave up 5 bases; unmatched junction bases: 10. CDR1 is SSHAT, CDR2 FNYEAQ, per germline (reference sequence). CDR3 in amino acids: CASSGGQGAKGETQYF. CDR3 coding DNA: TGTGCCAGCAGCGGAGGACAGGGGGCGAAGGGGGAGACCCAGTACTTC.

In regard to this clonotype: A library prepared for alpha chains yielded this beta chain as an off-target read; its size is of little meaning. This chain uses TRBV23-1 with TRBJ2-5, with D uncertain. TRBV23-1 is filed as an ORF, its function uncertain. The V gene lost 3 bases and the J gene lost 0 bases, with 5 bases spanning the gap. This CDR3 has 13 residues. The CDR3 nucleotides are TGCGCCAGCAGTCAGAGCAACCAAGAGACCCAGTACTTC. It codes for CASSQSNQETQYF.

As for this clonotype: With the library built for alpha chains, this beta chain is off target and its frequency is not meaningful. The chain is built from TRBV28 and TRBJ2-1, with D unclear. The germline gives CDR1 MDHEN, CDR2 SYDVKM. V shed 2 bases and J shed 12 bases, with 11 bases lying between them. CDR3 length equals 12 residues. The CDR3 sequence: CASSLTRSGQFF. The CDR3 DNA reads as TGTGCCAGCAGTTTAACTCGGTCCGGGCAGTTCTTC. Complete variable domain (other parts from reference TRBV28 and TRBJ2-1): DVKVTQSSRYLVKRTGEKVFLECVQDMDHENMFWYRQDPGLGLRLIYFSYDVKMKEKGDIPEGYSVSREKKERFSLILESASTNQTSMYLCASSLTRSGQFFGPGTRLTVL.

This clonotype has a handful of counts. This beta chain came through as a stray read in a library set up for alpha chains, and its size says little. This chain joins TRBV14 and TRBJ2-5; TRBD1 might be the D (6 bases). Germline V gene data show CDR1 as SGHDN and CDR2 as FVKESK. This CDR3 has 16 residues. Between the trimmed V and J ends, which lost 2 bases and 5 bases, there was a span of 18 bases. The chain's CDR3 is CASSQYRAGALETQYF. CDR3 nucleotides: TGTGCCAGCAGCCAATATCGGGCAGGGGCATTGGAGACCCAGTACTTC.

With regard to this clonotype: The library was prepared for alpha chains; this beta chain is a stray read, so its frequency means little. The CDR3 DNA reads as TGTGCCACCAGTGATTTGGGCAGCGACAATGAGCAGTTCTTC. It encodes CATSDLGSDNEQFF. This chain connects TRBV24-1 to TRBJ2-1; D is unresolved. Trimming stripped 0 bases from V and 5 bases from J, with 7 bases between. Germline V gene data show CDR1 as KGHDR and CDR2 as SFDVKD. The CDR3 loop spans 14 amino acids.

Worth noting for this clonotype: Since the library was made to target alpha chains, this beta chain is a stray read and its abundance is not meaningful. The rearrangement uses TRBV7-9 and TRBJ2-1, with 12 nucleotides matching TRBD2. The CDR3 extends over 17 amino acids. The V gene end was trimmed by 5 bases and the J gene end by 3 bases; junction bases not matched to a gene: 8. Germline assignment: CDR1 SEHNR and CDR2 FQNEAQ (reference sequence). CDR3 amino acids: CASSPTPTSGSYNEQFF. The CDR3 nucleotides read TGTGCCAGCAGCCCGACCCCGACTAGCGGGAGCTACAATGAGCAGTTCTTC.

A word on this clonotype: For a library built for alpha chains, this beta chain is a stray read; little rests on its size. CDR3 DNA sequence: TGTGCCGTCGGACAGACCTACGAGCAGTACTTC. Translating it yields CAVGQTYEQYF. The chain employs TRBV10-3 and TRBJ2-7; perhaps TRBD1 as D (6 bases). There are 11 residues in the CDR3. V shed 11 bases and J shed 2 bases, with 10 bases lying between them. The germline V gene encodes CDR1 ENHRY and CDR2 SYGVKD.

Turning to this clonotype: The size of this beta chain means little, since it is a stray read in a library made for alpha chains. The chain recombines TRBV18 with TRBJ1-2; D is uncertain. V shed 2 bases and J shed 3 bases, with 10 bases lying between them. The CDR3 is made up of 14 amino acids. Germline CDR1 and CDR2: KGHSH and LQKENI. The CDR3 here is CASSPGVAYYGYTF. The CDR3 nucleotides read TGTGCCAGCTCACCAGGGGTGGCCTACTATGGCTACACCTTC.

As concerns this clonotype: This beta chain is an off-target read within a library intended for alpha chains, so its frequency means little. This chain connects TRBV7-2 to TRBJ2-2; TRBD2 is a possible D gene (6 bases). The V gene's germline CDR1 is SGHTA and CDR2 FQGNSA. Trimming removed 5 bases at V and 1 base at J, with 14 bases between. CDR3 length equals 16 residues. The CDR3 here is CASSRERVLNTGELFF. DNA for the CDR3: TGTGCCAGCAGCCGTGAGCGGGTACTGAACACCGGGGAGCTGTTTTTT. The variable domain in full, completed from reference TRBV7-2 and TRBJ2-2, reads GAGVSQSPSNKVTEKGKDVELRCDPISGHTALYWYRQSLGQGLEFLIYFQGNSAPDKSGLPSDRFSAERTGGSVSTLTIQRTQQEDSAVYLCASSRERVLNTGELFFGEGSRLTVL.

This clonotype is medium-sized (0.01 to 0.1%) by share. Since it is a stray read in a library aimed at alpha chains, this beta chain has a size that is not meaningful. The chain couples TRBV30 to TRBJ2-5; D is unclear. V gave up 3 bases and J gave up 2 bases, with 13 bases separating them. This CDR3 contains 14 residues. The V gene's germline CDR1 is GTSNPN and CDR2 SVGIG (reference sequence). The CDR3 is CAWSPHYTQETQYF. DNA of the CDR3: TGTGCCTGGAGCCCACATTACACTCAAGAGACCCAGTACTTC.

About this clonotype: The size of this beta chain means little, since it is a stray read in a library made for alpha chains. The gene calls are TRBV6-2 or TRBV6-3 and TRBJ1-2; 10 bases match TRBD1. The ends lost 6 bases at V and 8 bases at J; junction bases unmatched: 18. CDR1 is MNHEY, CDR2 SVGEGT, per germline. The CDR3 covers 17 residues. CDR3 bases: TGTGCCAGCAGAAAGCCCGGGACAGGGGCCATCGCCACGGGCTACACCTTC. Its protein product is CASRKPGTGAIATGYTF.

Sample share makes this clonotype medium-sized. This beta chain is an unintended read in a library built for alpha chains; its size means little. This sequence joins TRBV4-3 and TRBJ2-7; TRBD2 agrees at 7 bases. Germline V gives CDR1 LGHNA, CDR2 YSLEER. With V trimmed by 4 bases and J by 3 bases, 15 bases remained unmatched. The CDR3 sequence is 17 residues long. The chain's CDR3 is CASSPQPLGEGDYEQYF. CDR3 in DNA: TGCGCCAGCAGCCCCCAGCCCTTGGGGGAGGGAGACTACGAGCAGTACTTC.

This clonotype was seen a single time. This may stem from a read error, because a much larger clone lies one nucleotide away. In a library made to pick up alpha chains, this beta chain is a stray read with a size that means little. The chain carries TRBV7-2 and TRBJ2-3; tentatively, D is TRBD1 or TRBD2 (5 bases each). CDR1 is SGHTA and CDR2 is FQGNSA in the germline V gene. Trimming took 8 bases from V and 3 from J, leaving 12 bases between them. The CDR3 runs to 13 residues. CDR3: CASRRDGTDTQYF. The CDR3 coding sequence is TGTGCCAGCCGAAGGGACGGAACAGATACGCAGTATTTT.

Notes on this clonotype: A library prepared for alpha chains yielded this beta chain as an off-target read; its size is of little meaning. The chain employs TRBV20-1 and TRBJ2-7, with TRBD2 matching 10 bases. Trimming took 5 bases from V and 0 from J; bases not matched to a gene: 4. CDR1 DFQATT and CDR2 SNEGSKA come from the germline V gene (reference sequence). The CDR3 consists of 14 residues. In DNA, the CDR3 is TGCAGTGCTGTGACTAGCGGGTTCTCCTACGAGCAGTACTTC. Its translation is CSAVTSGFSYEQYF.

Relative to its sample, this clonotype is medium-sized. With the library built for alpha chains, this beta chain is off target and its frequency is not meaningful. CDR3 in amino acids: CASSFGEGELFF. CDR3 DNA sequence: TGTGCCAGCAGCTTCGGTGAAGGGGAGCTGTTTTTT. The chain couples TRBV7-9 to TRBJ2-2; D is unclear. The CDR3 spans 12 residues. The ends were cut back, 3 bases at V and 8 bases at J, with 7 bases in the middle. Germline V gene data show CDR1 as SEHNR and CDR2 as FQNEAQ (reference sequence).

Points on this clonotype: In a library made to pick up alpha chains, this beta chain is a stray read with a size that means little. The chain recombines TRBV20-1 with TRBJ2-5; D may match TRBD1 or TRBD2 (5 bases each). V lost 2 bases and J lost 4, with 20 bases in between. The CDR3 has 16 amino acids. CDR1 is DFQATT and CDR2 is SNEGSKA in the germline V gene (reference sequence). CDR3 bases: TGCAGTGCTAGAAGGGGTCGCGGGCCAGCGCTAGAGACCCAGTACTTC. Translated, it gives CSARRGRGPALETQYF.

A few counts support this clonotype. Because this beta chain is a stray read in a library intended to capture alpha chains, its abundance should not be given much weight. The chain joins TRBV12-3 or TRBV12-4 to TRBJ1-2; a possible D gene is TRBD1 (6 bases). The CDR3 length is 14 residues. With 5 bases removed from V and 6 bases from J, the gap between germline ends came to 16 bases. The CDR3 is CASSTQGLKDGYTF. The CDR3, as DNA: TGTGCCAGCAGTACACAGGGATTGAAAGATGGCTACACCTTC.

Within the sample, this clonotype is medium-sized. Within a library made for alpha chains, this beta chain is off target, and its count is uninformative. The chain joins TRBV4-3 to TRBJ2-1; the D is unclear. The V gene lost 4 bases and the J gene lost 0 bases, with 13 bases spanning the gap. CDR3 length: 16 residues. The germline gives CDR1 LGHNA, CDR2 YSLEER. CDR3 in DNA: TGCGCCAGCAGCCGAGCTCGCTCCAGCTCCTACAATGAGCAGTTCTTC. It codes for CASSRARSSSYNEQFF.